These 23 T cell receptor beta chains share one sample of origin, sequenced in a study of radiotherapy plus CTLA-4 blockade in lung cancer. Profiling relied on immunoSEQ multiplex PCR, and the TCRdb table lists in-frame clones only, not all of them. The profile shows around 70,000 clones, around 83% of them singletons. Sequenced material: peripheral blood, taken from a patient treated with radiotherapy plus ipilimumab. The receptors come from a human donor with non-small cell lung cancer who had a partial response to radiotherapy plus ipilimumab.

The chain joins TRBV18 to TRBJ2-7, with TRBD1 matching 9 bases. Per germline, CDR1 KGHSH and CDR2 LQKENI. The length of the CDR3 is 17 residues. With 2 bases clipped from V and 7 bases from J, the junction kept 15 bases outside the gene matches. For the CDR3, the DNA is TGTGCCAGCTCACCAAATAGGTCCGGGACAGGGTATAGGGAGCAGTACTTC. Translation: CASSPNRSGTGYREQYF. Drawing the rest from reference TRBV18 and TRBJ2-7, the complete variable domain is NAGVMQNPRHLVRRRGQEARLRCSPMKGHSHVYWYRQLPEEGLKFMVYLQKENIIDESGMPKERFSAEFPKEGPSILRIQQVVRGDSAAYFCASSPNRSGTGYREQYFGPGTRLTVT.

This chain uses TRBV5-1 with TRBJ2-7; maybe TRBD2 (6 bases). Trimming left V 1 base short and J 0 bases short, with 11 bases between. The CDR3 is made up of 15 amino acids. Germline CDR1 SGHRS, CDR2 YFSETQ. In nucleotides, the CDR3 is TGCGCCAGCAGCTTGTTGGGGGGAAGCTCCTACGAGCAGTACTTC. It specifies CASSLLGGSSYEQYF.

The V call is TRBV2, the J call TRBJ1-2; 7 nucleotides align to TRBD1. CDR3 length: 14 amino acids. CDR1 SNHLY and CDR2 FYNNEI come from the germline V gene. The trim removed 7 bases at V and 5 bases at J, leaving 10 bases unmatched. The CDR3 DNA reads as TGTGCCAGCAAGATGGACAGGAAAGGGTATGGCTACACCTTC. This encodes CASKMDRKGYGYTF.

The genes are TRBV10-1 and TRBJ2-3; maybe TRBD2 (6 bases). There are 16 residues in the CDR3. Looked up from germline, CDR1 is WNHNN and CDR2 is SYGVQD (reference sequence). The ends were cut back, 4 bases at V and 0 bases at J, with 14 bases in the middle. CDR3 coding DNA: TGCGCCAGCAGTGGGTCGGCGGGAACTAGCACAGATACGCAGTATTTT. Residues: CASSGSAGTSTDTQYF.

V gene TRBV2 combines with J gene TRBJ2-2; D not resolved. V was clipped by 7 bases and J by 1 base, with 4 bases between them. The CDR3 is 12 residues long. The V gene's germline CDR1 is SNHLY and CDR2 FYNNEI. CDR3 coding DNA: TGTGCCAGCAAGCAGAACACCGGGGAGCTGTTTTTT. Translation: CASKQNTGELFF.

V is TRBV10-1 and J is TRBJ2-3; no firm D call. This CDR3 has 13 amino acids. Germline V gives CDR1 WNHNN, CDR2 SYGVQD (reference sequence). The V and J ends lost 2 bases and 3 bases respectively, with 6 bases between them. CDR3 in amino acids: CASSEVGTDTQYF. The CDR3 bases are TGCGCCAGCAGTGAGGTCGGGACAGATACGCAGTATTTT.

V gene TRBV6-4 combines with J gene TRBJ2-7; D possibly corresponds to TRBD1 (6 bases). This CDR3 comprises 14 residues. CDR1 and CDR2 from the germline V gene are MRHNA and SNTAGT. The CDR3 reads CALSYRDTSYEQYF. CDR3 coding DNA: TGTGCACTTTCGTACCGGGACACTTCCTACGAGCAGTACTTC.

The rearrangement joins TRBV5-1 to TRBJ2-4, with D possibly matching TRBD2 (5 bases). The CDR3 totals 17 residues. The germline CDR1 and CDR2 sequences are SGHRS and YFSETQ. The V end was cut by 4 bases, the J end by 1 base, with 18 bases between. The CDR3 bases are TGCGCCAGCAGCCGAGAAGTAGGGAGAACTGCCAAAAACATTCAGTACTTC. Translation: CASSREVGRTAKNIQYF.

J is TRBJ1-4 and V is TRBV2; weak D call: TRBD1 (5 bases). V lost 2 bases and J lost 8, with 12 bases in between. Germline CDR1 and CDR2: SNHLY and FYNNEI. The length of the CDR3 is 14 residues. The chain's CDR3 is CASSELTVKEKLFF. The CDR3 nucleotides read TGTGCCAGCAGTGAATTGACAGTCAAGGAAAAACTGTTTTTT.

This sequence joins TRBV10-2 and TRBJ2-7; no definite D call. The CDR3 length is 14 residues. Deletions cut 6 bases from V and 7 bases from J, with 19 bases between. Germline V gene data show CDR1 as WSHSY and CDR2 as SAAADI. The CDR3 nucleotides read TGCGCCAGCAGAGCTTGGGCCCCCCAGGCGGAGCAGTACTTC. Its translation is CASRAWAPQAEQYF.

The genes are TRBV11-2 and TRBJ2-2, with TRBD1 identical over 7 bases. V shed 0 bases, J shed 7 bases, and the junction held 8 bases outside the gene matches. The V gene's germline CDR1 is SGHAT and CDR2 FQNNGV. The CDR3 has 16 amino acids. For the CDR3, the DNA is TGTGCCAGCAGCTTAGAGATTGGCAGGGGGTACGGGGAGCTGTTTTTT. This sequence encodes CASSLEIGRGYGELFF.

In this sample, this clone turned up once. This chain uses TRBV7-2 with TRBJ2-1; TRBD1 agrees at 9 bases. The germline V gene has CDR1 SGHTA and CDR2 FQGNSA. The CDR3 runs 15 residues. J was trimmed by 8 bases and V by 3 bases; bases with no gene match: 8. The CDR3 protein is CASSFSGTGPHEQFF. The CDR3 coding sequence is TGTGCCAGCAGCTTCTCCGGGACAGGGCCTCATGAGCAGTTCTTC.

The rearrangement joins TRBV25-1 to TRBJ1-5; 7 bases align to TRBD1. Germline CDR1 is MGHDK and CDR2 is SYGVNS. The CDR3 is 13 residues long. V lost 6 bases, J lost 3 bases, and 2 bases stayed unmatched. CDR3 protein: CASRGQDNQPQHF. In DNA form, the CDR3 reads TGTGCCAGCAGAGGACAGGACAATCAGCCCCAGCATTTT.

The rearrangement links TRBV18 to TRBJ1-2; TRBD1 agrees at 12 bases. Germline assignment: CDR1 KGHSH and CDR2 LQKENI. The CDR3 has 16 residues. V trimming: 5 bases; J trimming: 2 bases; junction bases outside the gene matches: 6. The CDR3, as DNA: TGTGCCAGCTCATCCGGGACAGGGGGCCTGAACTATGGCTACACCTTC. Translation gives CASSSGTGGLNYGYTF.

J is TRBJ2-5 and V is TRBV11-2; possibly TRBD2 for D (7 bases). The V end lost 4 bases, the J end lost 4 bases, and 16 bases lay between the germline ends. Per germline, CDR1 SGHAT and CDR2 FQNNGV. This CDR3 is built from 15 residues. The CDR3: CASSWGGGPGETQYF. CDR3 sequence (DNA): TGTGCCAGCAGCTGGGGAGGGGGGCCGGGAGAGACCCAGTACTTC.

V and J are TRBV7-2 and TRBJ2-1; a weak D match, TRBD2 (5 bases). The CDR3 loop spans 17 amino acids. Germline CDR1 reads SGHTA; CDR2 reads FQGNSA. Trimming took off 0 bases at V and 0 bases at J, with 12 bases between the two ends. The CDR3 bases are TGTGCCAGCAGCTTAGCGCTTAGTGGGAGCTCCTACAATGAGCAGTTCTTC. The encoded protein is CASSLALSGSSYNEQFF.

This clone appeared once. V gene TRBV18 combines with J gene TRBJ2-3, with D possibly being TRBD2 (7 bases). Germline V CDR1 and CDR2: KGHSH, LQKENI. V gave up 0 bases and J gave up 6 bases, with 16 bases separating them. This CDR3 is 16 amino acids long. The CDR3 nucleotides read TGTGCCAGCTCACCACCGGGGGGGCGAACCAGCGATACGCAGTATTTT. Protein sequence: CASSPPGGRTSDTQYF.

The chain links TRBV27 to TRBJ2-1; 7 bases are shared with TRBD1. Germline V gene data show CDR1 as MNHEY and CDR2 as SMNVEV (reference sequence). J lost 3 bases, V lost 4 bases, and 6 bases had no gene match. This CDR3 spans 15 amino acids. CDR3 amino acids: CASSSRDRVYNEQFF. The DNA of the CDR3 is TGTGCCAGCAGTTCCCGGGACAGAGTCTACAATGAGCAGTTCTTC.

This clone was seen a single time. This chain connects TRBV7-2 to TRBJ1-1; 9 positions match TRBD1. CDR1 is SGHTA, CDR2 FQGNSA, per germline. V was clipped by 3 bases and J by 4 bases; unmatched bases: 3. The CDR3 consists of 14 residues. The CDR3 loop reads CASSFTGGSTEAFF. The CDR3 region has the DNA TGTGCCAGCAGCTTCACAGGGGGCTCCACTGAAGCTTTCTTT.

Only a few counts were recorded for this clone. Other DNA sequences within the sample encode an identical CDR3. The V and J genes are TRBV2 and TRBJ1-4, with 8 bases fitting TRBD1. Germline-derived CDR1 and CDR2 are SNHLY and FYNNEI. The ends lost 6 bases at V and 8 bases at J; junction bases unmatched: 8. The CDR3 covers 14 residues. The CDR3 bases are TGTGCCAGCAGCCGGACAGGGCGGAGGGAAAAACTGTTTTTT. It encodes CASSRTGRREKLFF.

Only one count was recorded for this clone. The chain uses TRBV28 and TRBJ1-3, with D unclear. V shed 1 base and J shed 2 bases, with 6 bases lying between them. Germline loops: CDR1 MDHEN, CDR2 SYDVKM. The CDR3 has 14 amino acids. The CDR3 DNA is TGTGCCAGCAGTTTATACGGAGCTGGAAACACCATATATTTT. This sequence encodes CASSLYGAGNTIYF.

The gene calls are TRBV5-1 and TRBJ2-5, with D unresolved. Germline lookup yields CDR1 SGHRS and CDR2 YFSETQ. Trimming cost V 0 bases and J 5 bases, with 17 bases left between them. The CDR3 has 16 residues. The CDR3 loop reads CASSLGSLDLGETQYF. In DNA form, the CDR3 reads TGCGCCAGCAGCTTGGGGTCCCTAGACCTCGGGGAGACCCAGTACTTC.

The chain uses TRBV28 and TRBJ1-5; 7 positions agree with TRBD1. V dropped 5 bases and J dropped 3; count of bases not matched to a gene: 7. Germline V gene lookup returns CDR1 MDHEN and CDR2 SYDVKM. This CDR3 comprises 15 residues. CDR3 sequence reads: CASSGGTAVNQPQHF. The CDR3 DNA sequence: TGTGCCAGCAGTGGGGGGACAGCGGTCAATCAGCCCCAGCATTTT. The whole variable domain, filled in from reference TRBV28 and TRBJ1-5, reads DVKVTQSSRYLVKRTGEKVFLECVQDMDHENMFWYRQDPGLGLRLIYFSYDVKMKEKGDIPEGYSVSREKKERFSLILESASTNQTSMYLCASSGGTAVNQPQHFGDGTRLSIL.